This T cell receptor beta chain emerged from a study of blood T cell repertoires in COVID-19. Study in general: Researchers got acute and convalescent COVID-19 samples from the United States, Italy and Spain.

This CDR3 has 15 residues. The ends lost 2 bases at V and 6 bases at J; junction bases unmatched: 5. The germline CDR1 and CDR2 sequences are SGHRS and YFSETQ. Data came from immunoSEQ multiplex PCR; TCRdb stores just in-frame clones and leaves some out. The table shows about 140,000 clones, with 84% occurring only once. Individuals aged roughly 18 to 95 years were recruited from roughly 22 US areas. Cohorts were assigned according to the clinical history that participants reported. This sequence was found in a man aged 40-55 years with acute COVID-19. Sequencing was done on a sample of PBMCs or T cells enriched from blood (not recorded which). This sequence joins TRBV5-1 and TRBJ2-2, with 9 bases that match TRBD1. CDR3 bases: TGCGCCAGCAGCTTACAGGGGGCGCCGCCCGGGGAGCTGTTTTTT. It is translated as CASSLQGAPPGELFF.